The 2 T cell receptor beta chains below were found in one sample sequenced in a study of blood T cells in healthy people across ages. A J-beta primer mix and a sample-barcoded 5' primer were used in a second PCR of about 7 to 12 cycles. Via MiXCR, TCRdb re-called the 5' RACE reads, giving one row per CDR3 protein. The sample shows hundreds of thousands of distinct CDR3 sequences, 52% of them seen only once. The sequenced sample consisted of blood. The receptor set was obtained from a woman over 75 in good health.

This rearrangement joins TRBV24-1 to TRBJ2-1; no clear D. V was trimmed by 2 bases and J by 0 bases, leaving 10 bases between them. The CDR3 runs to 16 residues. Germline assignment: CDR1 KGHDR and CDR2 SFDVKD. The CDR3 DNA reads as TGTGCCACCAGTGATTCGTGGACGAGCTCCTACAATGAGCAGTTCTTC. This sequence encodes CATSDSWTSSYNEQFF.

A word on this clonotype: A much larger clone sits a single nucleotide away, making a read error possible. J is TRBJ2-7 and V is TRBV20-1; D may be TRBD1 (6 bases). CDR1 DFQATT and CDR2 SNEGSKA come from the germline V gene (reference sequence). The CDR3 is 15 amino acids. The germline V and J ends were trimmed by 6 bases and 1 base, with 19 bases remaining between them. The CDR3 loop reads CSAVGLDSPSYEQYF. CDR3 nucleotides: TGCAGTGCGGTGGGATTGGACAGCCCGTCCTACGAGCAGTACTTC.